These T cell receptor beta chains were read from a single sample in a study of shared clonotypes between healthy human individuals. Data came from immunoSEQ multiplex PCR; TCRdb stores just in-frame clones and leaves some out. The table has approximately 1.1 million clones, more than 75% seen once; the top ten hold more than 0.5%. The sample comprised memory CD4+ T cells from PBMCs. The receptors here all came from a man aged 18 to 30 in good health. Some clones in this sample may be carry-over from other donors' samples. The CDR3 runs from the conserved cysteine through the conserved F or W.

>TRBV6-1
CASSEVGISPLHF
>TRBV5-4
CASSSGLASYNEQFF
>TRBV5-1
CASSSGSNTGELFF
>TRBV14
CASSQGVGGEAFF
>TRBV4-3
CASSQTPGTGNCYEQYF
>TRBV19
CAGGTGRNTGELFF
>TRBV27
CASSFVVGYEQYF
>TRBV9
CASSVYPGQTYEQYF
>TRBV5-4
CASSTGSRLAGIYNEQFF
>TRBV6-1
CASSQRGPDDEQYF
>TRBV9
CASSLSSGSAAGELFF
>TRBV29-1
CSVVGKQGAGTEAFF
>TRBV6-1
CAISEPNRGLNTEAFF
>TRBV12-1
CASRLAGDAGELFF
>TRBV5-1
CASSLTGGENTIYF
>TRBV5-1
CASSPRMGSNEKLFF
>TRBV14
CASSFITGLGGNEQFF
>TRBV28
CASRGGWEKTGELFF
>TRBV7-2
CASSPRLGYDGYTF
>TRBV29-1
CSVELQMNTEAFF
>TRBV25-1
CASSDRQGMELFF
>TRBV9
CASSVELTNEKLFF
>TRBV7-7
CASSPDRGRETQYF